This T cell receptor (beta chain) was identified in a study of cytomegalovirus exposure and HLA in healthy donors. Vbeta (60) and Jbeta (13) primers were used in the PCR. Profiled with immunoSEQ multiplex PCR; TCRdb holds only in-frame clones, not every one. The sample carries under 200,000 clones, more than 70% recorded once. J lost 1 base, V lost 1 base, and 8 bases had no gene match. The germline V gene encodes CDR1 SGDLS and CDR2 YYNGEE. The CDR3 is 17 amino acids. The rearrangement uses TRBV9 and TRBJ1-3, with 7 nucleotides matching TRBD1. The TCR comes from a male donor in good health and CMV-seronegative. What was sequenced was PBMCs. CDR3 nucleotide sequence: TGTGCCAGCAGCGTACGAACCCCAGGGGGTTCTGGAAACACCATATATTTT. Translation: CASSVRTPGGSGNTIYF.